This paragraph covers one T cell receptor (beta chain) sequence. Its antigen is not identified. This sample is drawn from a study of radiation and T cells in renal cell carcinoma. The protocol was immunoSEQ multiplex PCR, while the TCRdb copy is restricted to in-frame clones and leaves out a portion. Counted here are approximately 70,000 clones, about three quarters occurring once; the ten biggest clones make up about 6.3%. This CDR3 has 14 residues. Germline-derived CDR1 and CDR2 are KGHSH and LQKENI. Trimming left V 7 bases short and J 2 bases short, with 13 bases between. Time point defined: blood 4 weeks post-SBRT, at nephrectomy. Treatment: 15 Gy SBRT to primary tumor, nephrectomy 4 weeks later. The patient's renal cell carcinoma had clear cell pathology. General study findings and limits: No pretreatment tumor biopsies were available for baseline clonotypes. In blood, top tumor clones expanded by 2 weeks, shrinking by 4.

The sequences come from blood, collected from a patient whose treatment included radiotherapy and nephrectomy. This receptor was obtained from a man aged 60 to 75 with renal cell carcinoma. The chain couples TRBV18 to TRBJ2-3, with D possibly being TRBD2 (5 bases). Here the CDR3 DNA reads TGTGCCAGCTTACGGGAACCCGACACAGATACGCAGTATTTT. Protein: CASLREPDTDTQYF.